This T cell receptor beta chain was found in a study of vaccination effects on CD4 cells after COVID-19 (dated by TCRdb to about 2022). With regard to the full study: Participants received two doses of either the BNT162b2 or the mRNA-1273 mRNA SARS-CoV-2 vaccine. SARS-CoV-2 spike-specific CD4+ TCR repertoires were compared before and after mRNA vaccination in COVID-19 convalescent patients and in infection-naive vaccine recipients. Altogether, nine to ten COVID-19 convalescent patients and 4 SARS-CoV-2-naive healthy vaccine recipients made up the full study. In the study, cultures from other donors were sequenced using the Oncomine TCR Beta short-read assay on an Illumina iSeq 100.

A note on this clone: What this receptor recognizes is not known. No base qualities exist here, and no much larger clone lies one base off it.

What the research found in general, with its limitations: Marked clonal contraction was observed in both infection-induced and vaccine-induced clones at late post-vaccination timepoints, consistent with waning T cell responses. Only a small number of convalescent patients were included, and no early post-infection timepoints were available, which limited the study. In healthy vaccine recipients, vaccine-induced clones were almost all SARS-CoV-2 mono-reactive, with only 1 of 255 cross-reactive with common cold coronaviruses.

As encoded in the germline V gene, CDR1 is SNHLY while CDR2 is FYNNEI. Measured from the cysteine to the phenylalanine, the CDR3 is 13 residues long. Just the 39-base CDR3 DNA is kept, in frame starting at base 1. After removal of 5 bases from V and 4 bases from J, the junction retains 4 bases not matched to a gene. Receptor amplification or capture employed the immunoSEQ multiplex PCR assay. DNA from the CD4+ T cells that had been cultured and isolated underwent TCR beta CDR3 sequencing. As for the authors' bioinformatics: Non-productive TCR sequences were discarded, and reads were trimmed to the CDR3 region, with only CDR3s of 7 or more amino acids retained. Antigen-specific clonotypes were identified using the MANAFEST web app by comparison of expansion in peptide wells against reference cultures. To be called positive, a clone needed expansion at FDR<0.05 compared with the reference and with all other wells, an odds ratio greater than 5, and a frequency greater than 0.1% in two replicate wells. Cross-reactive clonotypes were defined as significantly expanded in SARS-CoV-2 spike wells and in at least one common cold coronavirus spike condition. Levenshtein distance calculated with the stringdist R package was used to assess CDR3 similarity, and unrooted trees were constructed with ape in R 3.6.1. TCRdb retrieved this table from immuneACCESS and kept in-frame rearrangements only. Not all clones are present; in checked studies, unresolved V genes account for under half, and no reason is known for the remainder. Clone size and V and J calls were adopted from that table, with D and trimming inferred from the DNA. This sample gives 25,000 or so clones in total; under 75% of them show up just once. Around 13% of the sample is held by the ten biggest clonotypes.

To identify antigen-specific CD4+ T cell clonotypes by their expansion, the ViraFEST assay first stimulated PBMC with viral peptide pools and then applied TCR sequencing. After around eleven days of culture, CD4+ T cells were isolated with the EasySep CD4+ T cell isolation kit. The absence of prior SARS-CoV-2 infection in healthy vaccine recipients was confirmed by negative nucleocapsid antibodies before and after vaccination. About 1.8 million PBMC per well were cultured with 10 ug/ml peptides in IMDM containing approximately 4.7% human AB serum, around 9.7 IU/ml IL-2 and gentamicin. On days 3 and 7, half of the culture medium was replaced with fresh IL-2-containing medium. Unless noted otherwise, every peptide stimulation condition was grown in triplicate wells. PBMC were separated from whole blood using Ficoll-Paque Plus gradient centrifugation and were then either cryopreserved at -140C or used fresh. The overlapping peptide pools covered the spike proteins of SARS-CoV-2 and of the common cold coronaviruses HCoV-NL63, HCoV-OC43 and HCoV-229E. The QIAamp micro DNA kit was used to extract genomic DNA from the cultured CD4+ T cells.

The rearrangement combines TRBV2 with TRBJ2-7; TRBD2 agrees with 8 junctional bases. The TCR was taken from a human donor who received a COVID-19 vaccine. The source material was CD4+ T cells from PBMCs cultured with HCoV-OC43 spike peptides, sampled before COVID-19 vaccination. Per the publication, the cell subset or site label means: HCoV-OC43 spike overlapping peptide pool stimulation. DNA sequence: TGTGCCAGCAGTTCCTTAGCGGGGTACGAGCAGTACTTC. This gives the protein CASSSLAGYEQYF. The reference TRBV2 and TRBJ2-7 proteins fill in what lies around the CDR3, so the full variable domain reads EPEVTQTPSHQVTQMGQEVILRCVPISNHLYFYWYRQILGQKVEFLVSFYNNEISEKSEIFDDQFSVERPDGSNFTLKIRSTKLEDSAMYFCASSSLAGYEQYFGPGTRLTVT.